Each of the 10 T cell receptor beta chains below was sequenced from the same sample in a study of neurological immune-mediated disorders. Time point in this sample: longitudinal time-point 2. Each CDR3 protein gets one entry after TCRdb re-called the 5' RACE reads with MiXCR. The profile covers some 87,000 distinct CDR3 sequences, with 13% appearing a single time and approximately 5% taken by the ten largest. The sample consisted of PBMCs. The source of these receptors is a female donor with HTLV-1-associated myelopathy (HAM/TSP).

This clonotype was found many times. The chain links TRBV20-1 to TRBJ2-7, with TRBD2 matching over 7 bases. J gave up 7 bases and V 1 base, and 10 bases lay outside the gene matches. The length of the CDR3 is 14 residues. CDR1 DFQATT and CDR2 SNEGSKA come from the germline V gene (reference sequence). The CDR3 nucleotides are TGCAGTGCTAGAGTTGGAGGGAGGGTTGAGGAGCAGTACTTC. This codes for CSARVGGRVEEQYF.

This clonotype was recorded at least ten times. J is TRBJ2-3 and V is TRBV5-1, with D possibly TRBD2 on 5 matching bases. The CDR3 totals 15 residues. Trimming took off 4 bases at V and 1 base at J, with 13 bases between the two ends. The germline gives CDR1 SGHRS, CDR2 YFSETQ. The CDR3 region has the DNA TGCGCCAGCAGCCCGGGGTCGGCGCGCACAGATACGCAGTATTTT. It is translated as CASSPGSARTDTQYF. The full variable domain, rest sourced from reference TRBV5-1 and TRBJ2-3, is KAGVTQTPRYLIKTRGQQVTLSCSPISGHRSVSWYQQTPGQGLQFLFEYFSETQRNKGNFPGRFSGRQFSNSRSEMNVSTLELGDSALYLCASSPGSARTDTQYFGPGTRLTVL.

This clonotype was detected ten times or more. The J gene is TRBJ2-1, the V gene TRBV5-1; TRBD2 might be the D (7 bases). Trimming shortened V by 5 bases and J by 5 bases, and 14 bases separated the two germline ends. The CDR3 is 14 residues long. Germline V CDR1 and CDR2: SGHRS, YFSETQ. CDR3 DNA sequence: TGCGCCAGCAGGACGGGGGGCCAGGACAATGAGCAGTTCTTC. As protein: CASRTGGQDNEQFF. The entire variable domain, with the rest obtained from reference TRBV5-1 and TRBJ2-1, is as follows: KAGVTQTPRYLIKTRGQQVTLSCSPISGHRSVSWYQQTPGQGLQFLFEYFSETQRNKGNFPGRFSGRQFSNSRSEMNVSTLELGDSALYLCASRTGGQDNEQFFGPGTRLTVL.

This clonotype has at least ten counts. The CDR3 DNA sequence: TGCGCCAGCAGCCCGAGGAAGGGAATCAGTACAGATACGCAGTATTTT. Translation gives CASSPRKGISTDTQYF. The gene calls are TRBV5-1 and TRBJ2-3; D not certain. The CDR3 is 16 residues long. Trimming removed 4 bases from V and 3 bases from J, with 18 bases in between. Germline V gene sequence: CDR1 SGHRS, CDR2 YFSETQ.

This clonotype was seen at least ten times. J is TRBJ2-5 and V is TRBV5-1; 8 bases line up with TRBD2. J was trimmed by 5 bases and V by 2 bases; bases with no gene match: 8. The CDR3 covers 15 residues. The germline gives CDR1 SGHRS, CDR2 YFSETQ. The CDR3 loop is CASSFSRGGTETQYF. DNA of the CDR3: TGCGCCAGCAGCTTTTCTCGCGGGGGGACTGAGACCCAGTACTTC. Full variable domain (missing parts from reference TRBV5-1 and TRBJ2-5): KAGVTQTPRYLIKTRGQQVTLSCSPISGHRSVSWYQQTPGQGLQFLFEYFSETQRNKGNFPGRFSGRQFSNSRSEMNVSTLELGDSALYLCASSFSRGGTETQYFGPGTRLLVL.

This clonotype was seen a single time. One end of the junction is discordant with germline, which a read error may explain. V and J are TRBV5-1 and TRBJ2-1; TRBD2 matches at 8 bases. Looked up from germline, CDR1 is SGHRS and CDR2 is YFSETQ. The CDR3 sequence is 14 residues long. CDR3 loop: CASSLGLAYNKQFF. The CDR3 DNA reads TGCGCCAGCAGCTTGGGACTAGCGTACAATAAGCAGTTCTTC.

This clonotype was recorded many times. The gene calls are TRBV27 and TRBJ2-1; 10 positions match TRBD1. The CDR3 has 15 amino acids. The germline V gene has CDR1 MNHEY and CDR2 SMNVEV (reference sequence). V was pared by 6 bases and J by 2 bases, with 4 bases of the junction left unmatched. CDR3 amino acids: CASSRDRGTYNEQFF. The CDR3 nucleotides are TGTGCCAGCAGCCGGGACAGGGGCACCTACAATGAGCAGTTCTTC.

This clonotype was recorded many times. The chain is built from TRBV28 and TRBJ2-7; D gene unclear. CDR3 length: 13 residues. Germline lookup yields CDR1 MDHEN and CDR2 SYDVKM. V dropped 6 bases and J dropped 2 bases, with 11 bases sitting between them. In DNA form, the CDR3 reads TGTGCCAGCAGCCGCGAGTGGACCTACGAGCAGTACTTC. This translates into CASSREWTYEQYF. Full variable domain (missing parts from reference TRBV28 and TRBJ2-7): DVKVTQSSRYLVKRTGEKVFLECVQDMDHENMFWYRQDPGLGLRLIYFSYDVKMKEKGDIPEGYSVSREKKERFSLILESASTNQTSMYLCASSREWTYEQYFGPGTRLTVT.

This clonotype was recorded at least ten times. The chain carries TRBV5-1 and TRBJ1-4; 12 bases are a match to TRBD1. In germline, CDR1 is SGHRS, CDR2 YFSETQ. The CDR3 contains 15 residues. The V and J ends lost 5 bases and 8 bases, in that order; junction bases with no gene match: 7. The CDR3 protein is CASRGTGTGGEKLFF. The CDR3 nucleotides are TGCGCCAGCAGGGGTACCGGGACAGGGGGCGAAAAACTGTTTTTT.

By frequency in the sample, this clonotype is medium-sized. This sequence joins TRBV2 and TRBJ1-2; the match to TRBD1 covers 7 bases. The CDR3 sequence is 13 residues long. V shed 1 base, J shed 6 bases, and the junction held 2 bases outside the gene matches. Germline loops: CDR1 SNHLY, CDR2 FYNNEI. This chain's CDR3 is CASSEDRGDGYTF. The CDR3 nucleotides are TGTGCCAGCAGTGAAGACAGGGGAGATGGCTACACCTTC.